This note documents a single T cell receptor (beta chain) sequence. This sample is drawn from a study of blood T cell repertoires in COVID-19. TCRdb keeps only in-frame clones here, not all; method: immunoSEQ multiplex PCR. This sample has 250,000 to 300,000 clones, with 86% found just once. Germline V gene sequence: CDR1 MGHRA, CDR2 YSYEKL. V shed 1 base, J shed 2 bases, and the junction held 8 bases outside the gene matches. This CDR3 is 16 amino acids long. The material sequenced was peripheral blood. The chain couples TRBV4-1 to TRBJ2-7; 7 bases agree with TRBD2. The sequence was collected from a woman in her 70s with COVID-19, enrolled during active disease. Written as DNA, the CDR3 is TGCGCCAGCAGCCAAGGTTGGGGAGGGCGAGCCTACGAGCAGTACTTC. Translation: CASSQGWGGRAYEQYF.